The sequence of this T cell receptor (beta chain) was determined in a study of cytomegalovirus exposure and HLA in healthy donors. The study, taken as a whole, reports: Reports indicated that the classifier achieved high specificity and sensitivity in diagnosing cytomegalovirus status. Some TCR beta chains (roughly 160 of them) were listed as cytomegalovirus-associated. There were some public TCRs occurring in many donors, but most TCR sequences were rare.

This table comes from immunoSEQ multiplex PCR, and its TCRdb copy is limited to in-frame clones, with some not included. The sample has 120,000 or so clones, about 85% seen once. Worth noting for this clone: Its antigen remains unknown.

Germline V gene sequence: CDR1 MDHEN, CDR2 SYDVKM. Trimming took 2 bases from V and 2 from J; bases not matched to a gene: 17. The CDR3 totals 19 residues. V and J are TRBV28 and TRBJ1-2; 7 bases line up with TRBD1. This clonotype originated in a man younger than 30 in good health and CMV-seropositive. The sample was PBMCs. The CDR3: CASSLIAQEGASPNYGYTF. The CDR3 DNA reads TGTGCCAGCAGTTTAATCGCCCAGGAGGGGGCGAGTCCGAACTATGGCTACACCTTC.